This T cell receptor beta chain was observed in a study of beta chain features in type 1 diabetes. Background on the study: What patients shared with healthy donors was a similar profile of age, gender and cell yields. The examined sorted cells totaled around 100,000,000 across samples.

Expressed TCRB transcripts were sequenced because the isolated RNA had all been reverse transcribed beforehand. It was found that naive, central memory and regulatory T cell samples averaged about 3.4 million reads. The protocol was immunoSEQ multiplex PCR, while the TCRdb copy is restricted to in-frame clones and leaves out a portion. Of about 620,000 clones in the sample, around 15% were seen once. V was cut by 2 bases and J by 5 bases, with 7 bases left in between. Germline lookup yields CDR1 GTSNPN and CDR2 SVGIG (reference sequence). CDR3 length: 13 residues. This clone was observed a handful of times.

Sequenced sample: naive CD4+ T cells from blood. The rearrangement uses TRBV30 and TRBJ1-6; possible D gene TRBD1, 5 bases. The source is a man between 18 and 29 years old in good health. The CDR3 here is CAWSRGDNSPLHF. CDR3 DNA: TGTGCCTGGAGTAGAGGGGATAATTCACCCCTCCACTTT.